Described below is a single TCR beta chain sequence and its context. Its cognate antigen is unknown. The CDR3 runs to 16 residues. V gave up 4 bases and J gave up 11 bases, with 23 bases separating them. The germline CDR1 and CDR2 sequences are SGHAT and FQNNGV. This specimen belongs to a study of cytomegalovirus exposure and HLA in healthy donors. Primers included in the PCR were 60 Vbeta and 13 Jbeta primers. Generated by immunoSEQ multiplex PCR, the TCRdb table keeps only in-frame clones and is missing some. The sample holds under 130,000 clones, 70% seen once. Study-wide results and caveats: Beyond CMV serostatus, there was no information to go on about immune exposure. Previously analyzed data showed that most TCR beta V segments were productive at a frequency of about 90% or about 30%.

The specimen was PBMCs. This clonotype originated in a man between 40 and 49 years old in good health and CMV-seropositive. The chain joins TRBV11-2 to TRBJ1-4; perhaps TRBD1 as D (5 bases). Written as DNA, the CDR3 is TGTGCCAGCAGCTCGACGGGGCGGCTTGGGGCGGGGAAACTGTTTTTT. Translating it yields CASSSTGRLGAGKLFF.